The 13 T cell receptor beta chains given below trace back to one sample, sequenced in a study of graft-versus-host responses after intestinal transplantation. Assay: immunoSEQ multiplex PCR; the TCRdb copy retains only in-frame clones and omits some. The sample contains about 97,000 clones, about nine tenths of which appear only once. Sequenced material: PBMCs, taken 453 days after intestinal transplant. The receptors derive from a human patient who received an intestinal transplant, so some T cells may come from the graft donor.

The chain is built from TRBV10-1 and TRBJ2-2, with 7 nucleotides matching TRBD2. V lost 2 bases to trimming and J lost 5 bases; unmatched junction nucleotides: 2. Germline V gene lookup returns CDR1 WNHNN and CDR2 SYGVQD (reference sequence). This CDR3 is 14 amino acids long. The CDR3 DNA is TGCGCCAGCAGTGAGAGGGAGGGAACCGGGGAGCTGTTTTTT. Amino acid sequence: CASSEREGTGELFF.

The chain uses TRBV19 and TRBJ1-2; no clear D gene. Trimming left V 3 bases short and J 6 bases short, with 17 bases between. This CDR3 contains 15 residues. Germline-derived CDR1 and CDR2 are LNHDA and SQIVND (reference sequence). The DNA of the CDR3 is TGTGCCAGTAGTATGGTTCGGGCAGGTCCGAATGGCTACACCTTC. This codes for CASSMVRAGPNGYTF.

This clone is a singleton in its sample. V and J are TRBV5-1 and TRBJ2-7; 7 bases map to TRBD1. The V segment lost 4 bases and the J segment 3 bases; nucleotides outside the gene matches: 7. The length of the CDR3 is 14 residues. CDR1 is SGHRS, CDR2 YFSETQ, per germline. The CDR3 DNA sequence: TGCGCCAGCAGCCCTGACAGGGACGGCTACGAGCAGTACTTC. This encodes CASSPDRDGYEQYF.

The genes are TRBV10-1 and TRBJ2-1; 9 bases align to TRBD2. Trimming removed 3 bases from V and 7 bases from J; junction bases left unmatched: 4. This CDR3 has 14 residues. Germline values: CDR1 WNHNN, CDR2 SYGVQD (reference sequence). CDR3 sequence (DNA): TGCGCCAGCAGTGAAAGCGGGGGGACGAATGAGCAGTTCTTC. Translation gives CASSESGGTNEQFF.

The chain recombines TRBV6-1 with TRBJ2-3; 11 nucleotides line up with TRBD1. V shed 1 base, J shed 3 bases, and the junction held 9 bases outside the gene matches. Germline CDR1 reads MNHNS; CDR2 reads SASEGT. The length of the CDR3 is 18 residues. CDR3 region: CASSEEIIGTGGTDTQYF. Here the CDR3 DNA reads TGTGCCAGCAGTGAAGAAATCATCGGGACAGGGGGGACAGATACGCAGTATTTT.

The chain combines TRBV11-2 with TRBJ2-1, with a tentative D call TRBD2 (5 bases). Germline values: CDR1 SGHAT, CDR2 FQNNGV. This CDR3 is built from 16 residues. With 5 bases removed from V and 0 bases from J, the gap between germline ends came to 14 bases. The CDR3 loop is CASSKASLLSYNEQFF. CDR3 DNA sequence: TGTGCCAGCAGCAAAGCTAGCCTACTCTCCTACAATGAGCAGTTCTTC.

Comments on this clone: The junction differs from germline at one of its ends, possibly a read error. The chain couples TRBV18 to TRBJ2-1; the match to TRBD2 covers 15 bases. Germline assignment: CDR1 KGHSH and CDR2 LQKENI. The CDR3 contains 19 residues. DNA for the CDR3: TGTGCCAGCTCACCTGGACTAGCGGGGGGGCCTGTTGCCTACAATGAGCAATTCTTC. Its translation: CASSPGLAGGPVAYNEQFF.

The J gene is TRBJ2-5, the V gene TRBV5-1; tentatively, D is TRBD1 or TRBD2 (5 bases each). Looked up from germline, CDR1 is SGHRS and CDR2 is YFSETQ. The CDR3 has 17 amino acids. V lost 4 bases to trimming and J lost 1 base, with 20 bases between them. This chain's CDR3 is CASSPSDGTESQETQYF. In DNA, the CDR3 is TGCGCCAGCAGCCCGTCCGACGGGACCGAAAGCCAAGAGACCCAGTACTTC.

The chain recombines TRBV7-8 with TRBJ2-1; D possibly corresponds to TRBD1 (5 bases). Germline lookup yields CDR1 SGHVS and CDR2 FQNEAQ. Trimming took 5 bases from V and 4 from J, leaving 9 bases between them. The CDR3 runs 13 residues. The CDR3 DNA sequence: TGTGCCAGCAGCAGGGGCCGATACAATGAGCAGTTCTTC. Its translation: CASSRGRYNEQFF.

Points on this clone: This specimen includes other DNA sequences encoding the same CDR3. The CDR3 spells CSVRLGGLETQYF. For the CDR3, the DNA is TGCAGCGTTCGACTCGGGGGACTAGAGACCCAGTACTTC. The gene calls are TRBV29-1 and TRBJ2-5; a weak D match, TRBD2 (6 bases). V lost 5 bases and J 4 bases, leaving 14 bases between the germline ends. Germline CDR1 is SQVTM and CDR2 is ANQGSEA. This CDR3 has 13 residues. Based on the CDR3 plus reference TRBV29-1 and TRBJ2-5, the full variable domain is SAVISQKPSRDICQRGTSLTIQCQVDSQVTMMFWYRQQPGQSLTLIATANQGSEATYESGFVIDKFPISRPNLTFSTLTVSNMSPEDSSIYLCSVRLGGLETQYFGPGTRLLVL.

The chain carries TRBV5-6 and TRBJ2-7; tentative D call: TRBD1 (7 bases). With 0 bases removed from V and 3 bases from J, the gap between germline ends came to 13 bases. The CDR3 loop spans 15 amino acids. Germline CDR1 and CDR2: SGHDT and YYEEEE. CDR3 sequence: CASSLGRDRVYEQYF. Here the CDR3 DNA reads TGTGCCAGCAGCTTGGGGAGGGACAGAGTCTACGAGCAGTACTTC.

A note on this clone: At one end the junction does not follow the germline gene, possibly because of a read error. This chain joins TRBV10-3 and TRBJ2-1, with a tentative D call TRBD2 (5 bases). This CDR3 is built from 11 residues. Germline CDR1 reads ENHRY; CDR2 reads SYGVKD. Here the CDR3 DNA reads TGTGCCATCCAGAGGGCCGCCGAGCTGTTCTTC. Translating gives CAIQRAAELFF.

CDR3 sequence: CASSPIMNTEAFF. CDR3 nucleotides: TGTGCCAGCAGCCCTATTATGAACACTGAAGCTTTCTTT. This chain uses TRBV7-9 with TRBJ1-1; the D is unclear. Germline-derived CDR1 and CDR2 are SEHNR and FQNEAQ (reference sequence). V shed 5 bases and J shed 0 bases, with 7 bases lying between them. The CDR3 length is 13 residues. Filled out from reference TRBV7-9 and TRBJ1-1, the complete variable domain reads DTGVSQNPRHKITKRGQNVTFRCDPISEHNRLYWYRQTLGQGPEFLTYFQNEAQLEKSRLLSDRFSAERPKGSFSTLEIQRTEQGDSAMYLCASSPIMNTEAFFGQGTRLTVV.